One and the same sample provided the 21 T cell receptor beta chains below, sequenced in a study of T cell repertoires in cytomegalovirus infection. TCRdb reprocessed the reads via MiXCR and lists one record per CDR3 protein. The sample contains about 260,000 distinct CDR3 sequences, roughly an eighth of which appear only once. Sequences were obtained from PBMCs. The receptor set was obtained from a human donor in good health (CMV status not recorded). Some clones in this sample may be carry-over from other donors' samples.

CDR3 in DNA: TGCAGTGCTAAGGGGGGCACTGAGCAGTTCTTC. Translated: CSAKGGTEQFF. The chain joins TRBV20-1 to TRBJ2-1; the D gene could be TRBD1 or TRBD2 (6 bases each). The CDR3 extends over 11 amino acids. The germline V gene has CDR1 DFQATT and CDR2 SNEGSKA (reference sequence). Trimming removed 4 bases from V and 9 bases from J, with 10 bases in between.

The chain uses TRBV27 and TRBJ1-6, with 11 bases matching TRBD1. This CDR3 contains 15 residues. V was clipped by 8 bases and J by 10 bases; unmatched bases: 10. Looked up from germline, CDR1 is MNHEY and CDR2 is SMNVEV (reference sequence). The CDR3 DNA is TGTGCCAGCTCAACCGGGACAGGGGGTTTATCACCCCTCCACTTT. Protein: CASSTGTGGLSPLHF.

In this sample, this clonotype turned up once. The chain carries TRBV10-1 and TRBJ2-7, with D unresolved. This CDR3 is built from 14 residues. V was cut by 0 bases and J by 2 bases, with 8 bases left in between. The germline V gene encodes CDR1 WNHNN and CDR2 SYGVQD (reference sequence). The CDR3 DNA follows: TGCGCCAGCAGTGAGTCGTGGAATACCTACGAGCAGTACTTC. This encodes CASSESWNTYEQYF.

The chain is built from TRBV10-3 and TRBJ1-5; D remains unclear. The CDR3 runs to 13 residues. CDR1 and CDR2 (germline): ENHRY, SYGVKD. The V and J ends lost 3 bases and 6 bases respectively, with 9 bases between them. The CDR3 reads CAISDSWLQPQHF. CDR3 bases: TGTGCCATCAGTGACAGTTGGCTTCAGCCCCAGCATTTT.

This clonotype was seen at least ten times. This chain's CDR3 is CASSVDPRGADNEQYF. The DNA for the CDR3 is TGTGCCAGCAGCGTAGATCCCCGGGGGGCCGATAACGAGCAGTACTTC. The rearrangement links TRBV9 to TRBJ2-7; a weak D match, TRBD2 (7 bases). The CDR3 has 16 residues. Germline CDR1 is SGDLS and CDR2 is YYNGEE. V lost 0 bases, J lost 5 bases, and 18 bases lay in between.

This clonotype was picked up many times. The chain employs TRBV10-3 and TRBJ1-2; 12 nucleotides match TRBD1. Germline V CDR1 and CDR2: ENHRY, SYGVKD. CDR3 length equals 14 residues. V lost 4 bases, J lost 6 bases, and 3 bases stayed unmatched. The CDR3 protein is CAISGGQGADGYTF. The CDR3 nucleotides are TGTGCCATCAGTGGGGGACAGGGGGCAGATGGCTACACCTTC.

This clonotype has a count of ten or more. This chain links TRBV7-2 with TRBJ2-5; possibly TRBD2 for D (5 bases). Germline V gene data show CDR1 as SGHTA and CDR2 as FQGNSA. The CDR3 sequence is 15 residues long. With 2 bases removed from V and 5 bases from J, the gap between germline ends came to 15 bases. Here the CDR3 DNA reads TGTGCCAGCAGCTTATCTAGCCTGGGTAGGGAGACCCAGTACTTC. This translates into CASSLSSLGRETQYF.

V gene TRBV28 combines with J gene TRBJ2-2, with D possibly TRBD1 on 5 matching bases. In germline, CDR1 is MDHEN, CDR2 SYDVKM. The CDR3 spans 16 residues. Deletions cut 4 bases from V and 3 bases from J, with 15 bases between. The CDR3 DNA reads TGTGCCAGCAGTTCCTCAGGGTTGCAGTACACCGGGGAGCTGTTTTTT. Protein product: CASSSSGLQYTGELFF.

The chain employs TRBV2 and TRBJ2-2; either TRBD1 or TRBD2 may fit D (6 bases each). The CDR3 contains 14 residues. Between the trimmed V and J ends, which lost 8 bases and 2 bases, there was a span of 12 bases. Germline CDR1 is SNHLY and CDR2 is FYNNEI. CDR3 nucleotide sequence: TGTGCCAGCCGGGGGACAATTAACACCGGGGAGCTGTTTTTT. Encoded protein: CASRGTINTGELFF.

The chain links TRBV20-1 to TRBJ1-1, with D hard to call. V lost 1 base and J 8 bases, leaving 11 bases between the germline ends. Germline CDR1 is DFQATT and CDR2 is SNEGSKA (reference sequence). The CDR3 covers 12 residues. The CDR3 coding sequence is TGCAGTGCTAGAGCCTCGCAGAAAGAAGCTTTCTTT. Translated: CSARASQKEAFF.

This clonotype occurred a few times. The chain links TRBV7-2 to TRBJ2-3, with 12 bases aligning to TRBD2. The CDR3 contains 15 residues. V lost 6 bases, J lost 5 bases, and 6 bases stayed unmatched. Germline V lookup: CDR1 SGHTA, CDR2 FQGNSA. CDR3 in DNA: TGTGCCAGCAGGGTTACTAGCGGGAGGATAGATACGCAGTATTTT. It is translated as CASRVTSGRIDTQYF.

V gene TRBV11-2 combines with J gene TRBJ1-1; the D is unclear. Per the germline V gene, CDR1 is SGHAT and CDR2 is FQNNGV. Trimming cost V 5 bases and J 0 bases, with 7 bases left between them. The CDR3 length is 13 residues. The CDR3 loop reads CASSLKLNTEAFF. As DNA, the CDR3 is TGTGCCAGCAGCCTAAAGCTGAACACTGAAGCTTTCTTT.

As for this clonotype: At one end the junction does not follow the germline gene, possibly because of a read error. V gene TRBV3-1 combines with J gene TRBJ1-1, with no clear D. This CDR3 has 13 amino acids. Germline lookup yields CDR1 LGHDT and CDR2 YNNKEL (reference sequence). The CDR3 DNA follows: TGTGACAGCAGCCAAGATCTCAGGTCTGAAGCTTTCTTT. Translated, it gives CDSSQDLRSEAFF.

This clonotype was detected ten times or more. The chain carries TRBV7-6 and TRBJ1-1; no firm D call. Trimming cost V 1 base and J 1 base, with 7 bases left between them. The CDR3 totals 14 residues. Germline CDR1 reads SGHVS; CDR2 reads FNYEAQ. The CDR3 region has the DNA TGTGCCAGCAGCTTAGGGGGTCAGAACACTGAAGCTTTCTTT. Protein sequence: CASSLGGQNTEAFF.

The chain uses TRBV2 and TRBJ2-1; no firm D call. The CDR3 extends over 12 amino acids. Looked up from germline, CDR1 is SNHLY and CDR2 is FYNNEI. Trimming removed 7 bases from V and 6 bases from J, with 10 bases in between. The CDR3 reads CASNSEVNEQFF. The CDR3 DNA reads TGTGCCAGCAATTCCGAGGTCAATGAGCAGTTCTTC.

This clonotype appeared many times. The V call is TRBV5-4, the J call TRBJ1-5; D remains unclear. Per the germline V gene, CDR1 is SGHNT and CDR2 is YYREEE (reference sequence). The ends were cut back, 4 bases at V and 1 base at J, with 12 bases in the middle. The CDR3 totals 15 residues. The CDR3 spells CASSPTSASNQPQHF. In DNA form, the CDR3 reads TGTGCCAGCAGCCCAACGTCAGCAAGCAATCAGCCCCAGCATTTT. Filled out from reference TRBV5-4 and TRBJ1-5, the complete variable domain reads ETGVTQSPTHLIKTRGQQVTLRCSSQSGHNTVSWYQQALGQGPQFIFQYYREEENGRGNFPPRFSGLQFPNYSSELNVNALELDDSALYLCASSPTSASNQPQHFGDGTRLSIL.

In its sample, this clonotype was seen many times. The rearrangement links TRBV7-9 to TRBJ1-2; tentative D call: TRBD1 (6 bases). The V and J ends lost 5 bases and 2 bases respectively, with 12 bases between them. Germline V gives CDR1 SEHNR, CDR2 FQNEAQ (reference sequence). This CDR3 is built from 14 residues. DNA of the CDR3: TGTGCCAGCAGCCGACAGGTTTCAAACTATGGCTACACCTTC. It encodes CASSRQVSNYGYTF. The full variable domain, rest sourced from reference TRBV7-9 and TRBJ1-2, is DTGVSQNPRHKITKRGQNVTFRCDPISEHNRLYWYRQTLGQGPEFLTYFQNEAQLEKSRLLSDRFSAERPKGSFSTLEIQRTEQGDSAMYLCASSRQVSNYGYTFGSGTRLTVV.

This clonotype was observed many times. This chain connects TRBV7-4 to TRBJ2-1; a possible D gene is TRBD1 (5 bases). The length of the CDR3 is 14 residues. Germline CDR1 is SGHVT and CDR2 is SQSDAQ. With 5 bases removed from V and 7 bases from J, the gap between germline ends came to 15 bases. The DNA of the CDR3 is TGTGCCAGCAGCATTGACAGTGAGGAGAATGAGCAGTTCTTC. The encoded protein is CASSIDSEENEQFF.

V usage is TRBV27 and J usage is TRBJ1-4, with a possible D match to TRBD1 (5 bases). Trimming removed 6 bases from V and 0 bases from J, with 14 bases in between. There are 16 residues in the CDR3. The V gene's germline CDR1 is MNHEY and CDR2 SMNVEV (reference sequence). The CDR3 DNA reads TGTGCCAGCAGACCGACAGACCTTACAACTAATGAAAAACTGTTTTTT. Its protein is CASRPTDLTTNEKLFF.

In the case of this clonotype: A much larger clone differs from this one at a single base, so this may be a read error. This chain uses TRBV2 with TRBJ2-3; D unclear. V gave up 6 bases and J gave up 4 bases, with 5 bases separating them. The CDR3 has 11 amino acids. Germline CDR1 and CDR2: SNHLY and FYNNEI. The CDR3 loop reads CASRYSDTQYF. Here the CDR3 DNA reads TGTGCCAGCAGGTACTCAGATACGCAGTATTTT. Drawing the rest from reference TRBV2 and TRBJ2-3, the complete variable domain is EPEVTQTPSHQVTQMGQEVILRCVPISNHLYFYWYRQILGQKVEFLVSFYNNEISEKSEIFDDQFSVERPDGSNFTLKIRSTKLEDSAMYFCASRYSDTQYFGPGTRLTVL.

This chain's CDR3 is CASSETGLSTDTQYF. The CDR3 bases are TGTGCCAGCAGCGAAACAGGGTTAAGCACAGATACGCAGTATTTT. The chain joins TRBV11-2 to TRBJ2-3, with TRBD1 as a possible D gene (6 bases). Germline values: CDR1 SGHAT, CDR2 FQNNGV. V shed 5 bases and J shed 0 bases, with 12 bases lying between them. CDR3 length equals 15 residues.